The 19 T cell receptor beta chains below all came from one sample that was sequenced in a study of early T cells in non-severe SARS-CoV-2 infection. TCRdb processed the 5' RACE reads anew with MiXCR; each CDR3 protein has one entry. The sample records 70,000 or so distinct CDR3 sequences, around 13% being singletons. The sequencing sample was made of whole blood. The receptors here all came from an adult who was a healthcare worker with PCR-confirmed SARS-CoV-2 infection or an uninfected control (not recorded which).

This clonotype was recorded many times. The chain combines TRBV7-6 with TRBJ2-1; weak D call: TRBD2 (7 bases). From germline, CDR1 is SGHVS and CDR2 FNYEAQ. There are 17 residues in the CDR3. V was clipped by 5 bases and J by 7 bases, with 24 bases between them. The CDR3 DNA reads as TGTGCCAGCAGCCTTAGAGGCGGGGGCCGTTCTGGGAATGAGCAGTTCTTC. Residues: CASSLRGGGRSGNEQFF.

The table lists this clonotype with many counts. This chain joins TRBV7-9 and TRBJ1-2, with TRBD1 matching 8 bases. The CDR3 is 17 residues long. Per germline, CDR1 SEHNR and CDR2 FQNEAQ (reference sequence). V gave up 3 bases and J gave up 5 bases; unmatched junction bases: 14. This CDR3 is CASSFSPGTGGGYGYTF. The CDR3 nucleotides are TGTGCCAGCAGCTTTTCCCCTGGGACAGGCGGAGGTTATGGCTACACCTTC. The variable domain in full, completed from reference TRBV7-9 and TRBJ1-2, reads DTGVSQNPRHKITKRGQNVTFRCDPISEHNRLYWYRQTLGQGPEFLTYFQNEAQLEKSRLLSDRFSAERPKGSFSTLEIQRTEQGDSAMYLCASSFSPGTGGGYGYTFGSGTRLTVV.

There are many counts of this clonotype. This chain connects TRBV28 to TRBJ2-5; D is undetermined. This CDR3 comprises 14 residues. V was trimmed by 1 base and J by 4 bases, leaving 10 bases between them. Germline V gene sequence: CDR1 MDHEN, CDR2 SYDVKM. In DNA, the CDR3 is TGTGCCAGCAGTTTATTCGGGCAGGTAGAGACCCAGTACTTC. This translates into CASSLFGQVETQYF.

As to this clonotype: One end of the junction varies from germline; a read error may be responsible. J is TRBJ2-1 and V is TRBV6-2 or TRBV6-3; TRBD2 matches at 10 bases. The CDR3 has 11 amino acids. From germline, CDR1 is MNHEY and CDR2 SVGEGT. In DNA form, the CDR3 reads TGTGCCAGCAGGGAAGCGGGGGGGATTCGCTTC. Its protein product is CASREAGGIRF.

This clonotype was counted many times. V is TRBV4-2 and J is TRBJ2-2; D uncertain. Germline V gene sequence: CDR1 LGHNA, CDR2 YNFKEQ. The CDR3 is 14 residues long. V was cut by 0 bases and J by 2 bases, with 4 bases left in between. CDR3 sequence reads: CASSQEPNTGELFF. The CDR3 region has the DNA TGTGCCAGCAGCCAAGAGCCCAACACCGGGGAGCTGTTTTTT.

This clonotype appeared many times. The rearrangement links TRBV6-1 to TRBJ1-6; 7 bases match TRBD1. Trimming took 5 bases from V and 12 from J; bases not matched to a gene: 19. CDR3 length: 17 amino acids. Per germline, CDR1 MNHNS and CDR2 SASEGT. Here the CDR3 reads CASSNPSRTGSDVPLHF. CDR3 coding DNA: TGTGCCAGCAGTAACCCTTCCAGGACAGGCTCTGATGTACCCCTCCACTTT.

This clonotype showed up many times. This sequence joins TRBV19 and TRBJ2-4; D is unresolved. Deletions cut 4 bases from V and 8 bases from J, with 9 bases between. Per germline, CDR1 LNHDA and CDR2 SQIVND (reference sequence). The CDR3 sequence is 12 residues long. The CDR3 protein is CASSRPRDIQYF. The CDR3 region has the DNA TGTGCCAGTAGTAGACCTAGAGACATTCAGTACTTC.

The chain uses TRBV20-1 and TRBJ2-7; D not resolved. The V and J ends lost 8 bases and 6 bases respectively, with 26 bases between them. CDR3 length: 15 amino acids. Looked up from germline, CDR1 is DFQATT and CDR2 is SNEGSKA (reference sequence). As DNA, the CDR3 is TGCAGTCGCAAGAGAAGGAGACTCGCCCCCTTCGAGCAGTACTTC. It is translated as CSRKRRRLAPFEQYF.

This clonotype showed up just a few times. Sequence at one end of the junction differs from germline and may be a read error. The V and J genes are TRBV29-1 and TRBJ2-7; 11 nucleotides agree with TRBD1. CDR1 and CDR2 (germline): SQVTM, ANQGSEA. CDR3 size: 12 residues. The CDR3 reads CSVAWTGGKRTF. CDR3 nucleotides: TGCAGCGTTGCGTGGACAGGGGGCAAAAGGACCTTC.

This clonotype was observed many times. J is TRBJ1-5 and V is TRBV27; D gene uncertain. Trimming took 6 bases from V and 3 from J, leaving 12 bases between them. CDR1 is MNHEY, CDR2 SMNVEV, per germline (reference sequence). CDR3 length: 14 amino acids. The CDR3 region has the DNA TGTGCCAGCAGGATGCACCAAGCCAATCAGCCCCAGCATTTT. This sequence encodes CASRMHQANQPQHF.

The chain recombines TRBV5-1 with TRBJ1-1; no reliable D call. Germline V gene lookup returns CDR1 SGHRS and CDR2 YFSETQ. The CDR3 is made up of 14 amino acids. The V end lost 0 bases, the J end lost 7 bases, and 13 bases lay between the germline ends. CDR3 nucleotides: TGCGCCAGCAGCTTGGGCCCGGCTGGGGTTGAAGCTTTCTTT. Translated, it gives CASSLGPAGVEAFF.

This clonotype was detected only a few times. The chain is built from TRBV4-2 and TRBJ2-1, with TRBD2 as a possible D gene (5 bases). Trimming cost V 0 bases and J 8 bases, with 17 bases left between them. The CDR3 has 16 amino acids. Germline assignment: CDR1 LGHNA and CDR2 YNFKEQ. In DNA form, the CDR3 reads TGTGCCAGCAGCCAAGAGGGAGCCCCCCGGGTGGATGAGCAGTTCTTC. It translates to CASSQEGAPRVDEQFF.

This clonotype was counted many times. The rearrangement joins TRBV5-5 to TRBJ1-4; 7 bases match TRBD1. CDR3 length equals 15 residues. V was pared by 4 bases and J by 2 bases, with 5 bases of the junction left unmatched. Germline V gene data show CDR1 as SGHKS and CDR2 as YYEKEE (reference sequence). CDR3 nucleotide sequence: TGTGCCAGCAGCCCGACAGGGTCCACTAATGAAAAACTGTTTTTT. Protein: CASSPTGSTNEKLFF.

This clonotype was observed at least ten times. The chain carries TRBV20-1 and TRBJ2-3; TRBD2 aligns across 11 bases. Germline CDR1 reads DFQATT; CDR2 reads SNEGSKA (reference sequence). Germline trimming cut 6 bases from V and 0 bases from J; bases unmatched to any gene: 5. The CDR3 runs 15 residues. CDR3 sequence reads: CSAQTSGVSTDTQYF. In nucleotides, the CDR3 is TGCAGTGCCCAGACTAGCGGGGTTAGCACAGATACGCAGTATTTT.

At least ten counts were recorded for this clonotype. This CDR3 is CAWSATGYDSPLHF. CDR3 coding DNA: TGTGCCTGGAGCGCCACAGGTTATGATTCACCCCTCCACTTT. The chain links TRBV30 to TRBJ1-6; possible D gene TRBD1, 5 bases. The germline V and J ends were trimmed by 3 bases and 8 bases, with 14 bases remaining between them. CDR3 length equals 14 residues. Germline-derived CDR1 and CDR2 are GTSNPN and SVGIG (reference sequence).

This clonotype showed up just a few times. This chain connects TRBV2 to TRBJ2-3; a weak D match, TRBD1 (5 bases). Germline assignment: CDR1 SNHLY and CDR2 FYNNEI. The CDR3 runs to 13 residues. V was cut by 2 bases and J by 6 bases, with 9 bases left in between. As DNA, the CDR3 is TGTGCCAGCAGTGAAAGGGGCCGGGATACGCAGTATTTT. Protein sequence: CASSERGRDTQYF.

Ten or more counts support this clonotype. V gene TRBV6-1 combines with J gene TRBJ1-1; D is ambiguous. This CDR3 is 13 amino acids long. From germline, CDR1 is MNHNS and CDR2 SASEGT. V dropped 5 bases and J dropped 0 bases, with 7 bases sitting between them. The CDR3 nucleotides are TGTGCCAGCAGTTCGGCGGTGAACACTGAAGCTTTCTTT. Protein: CASSSAVNTEAFF.

This rearrangement joins TRBV27 to TRBJ1-5; 9 nucleotides line up with TRBD1. The CDR3 runs 13 residues. The ends lost 5 bases at V and 7 bases at J; junction bases unmatched: 3. Per the germline V gene, CDR1 is MNHEY and CDR2 is SMNVEV (reference sequence). Here the CDR3 DNA reads TGTGCCAGCAGTCCGGGACAGGGACAGCCCCAGCATTTT. Translation gives CASSPGQGQPQHF.

This clonotype was seen only a few times. The chain recombines TRBV20-1 with TRBJ2-7, with TRBD1 matching over 8 bases. The CDR3 consists of 15 residues. Losses at the gene ends were 2 bases for V and 4 bases for J; bases not matched to a gene: 10. The germline CDR1 and CDR2 sequences are DFQATT and SNEGSKA (reference sequence). The CDR3 coding sequence is TGCAGTGCTAGAAGGGCAGGGGGCCTTGGTTACGAGCAGTACTTC. It is translated as CSARRAGGLGYEQYF.